A few counts support the clone carrying this T cell receptor (beta chain). Antigen unknown. CDR1 and CDR2 (germline): ENHRY, SYGVKD. V lost 5 bases to trimming and J lost 1 base, with 14 bases between them. CDR3 length equals 15 residues. The authors built TCR beta libraries using iRepertoire HTBI primers and Arm-PCR of CDR3 regions. TCRdb itself ran the multiplex PCR reads through MiXCR, one entry per CDR3 protein. The table lists 700,000 or so distinct CDR3 sequences, approximately 31% of them singletons, with about 42% in the top ten. These data belong to a study of regulatory T cells in long-lasting Graves disease. Described time point: persistent/refractory GD, antithyroid drugs over 5 years with positive TRAb. Following extraction of RNA from PBMCs, that RNA was used to make the TCR library. Roughly 9 milliliters of peripheral blood went into EDTA tubes. Study observations and caveats: In persistent patients, shared public clonotypes (over 2,500) outnumbered those in new patients (roughly 870). Favored gene segments in persistent disease were TRBV28, TRBJ1-2 and TRBJ2-5.

The chain is built from TRBV10-3 and TRBJ1-1, with D perhaps matching TRBD1 (5 bases). The TCR sequence derives from a female donor with Graves disease. This material consisted of peripheral blood mononuclear cells (PBMCs), taken when the disease was refractory, from a patient treated with antithyroid drugs. This CDR3 reads CAISFRDGTNTEAFF. The CDR3 DNA reads TGTGCCATCAGTTTCCGGGACGGAACGAACACTGAAGCTTTCTTT.